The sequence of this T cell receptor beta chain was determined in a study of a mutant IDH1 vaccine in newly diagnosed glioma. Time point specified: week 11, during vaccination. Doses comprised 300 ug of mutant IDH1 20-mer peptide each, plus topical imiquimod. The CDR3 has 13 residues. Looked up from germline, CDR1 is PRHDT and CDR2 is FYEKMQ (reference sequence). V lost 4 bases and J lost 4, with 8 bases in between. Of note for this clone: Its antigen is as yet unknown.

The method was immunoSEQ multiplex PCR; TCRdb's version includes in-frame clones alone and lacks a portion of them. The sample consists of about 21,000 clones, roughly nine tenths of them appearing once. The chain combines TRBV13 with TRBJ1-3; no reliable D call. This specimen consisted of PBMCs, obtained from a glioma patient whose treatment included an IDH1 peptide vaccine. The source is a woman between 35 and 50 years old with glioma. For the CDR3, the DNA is TGTGCCAGCAGCTATCGGCGCGGAAACACCATATATTTT. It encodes CASSYRRGNTIYF.